Included here is one TCR beta chain sequence, with context. This specimen belongs to a study of blood T cell repertoires in COVID-19. Study as a whole: COVID-19 samples from acute and convalescent phases originated in the United States, Italy and Spain.

Germline loops: CDR1 SGHTA, CDR2 FQGNSA. The CDR3 extends over 16 amino acids. The V and J ends lost 3 bases and 0 bases, in that order; junction bases with no gene match: 6. Source study methods: Estimates of nucleated cell counts were drawn from the amplification of reference gene primers. Repertoires were generated with immunoSEQ multiplex PCR, while TCRdb's copy carries only in-frame clones and drops some. V and J calls plus clone size are reproduced from that table; the DNA served to infer D and trimming. The data contain some 57,000 clones, roughly 82% of them seen just once; the ten biggest clones take up 20% to 25%.

The TCR comes from a woman older than 75 with acute or convalescent COVID-19. Source material: peripheral blood. The chain is built from TRBV7-2 and TRBJ2-7, with 9 bases aligning to TRBD2. The CDR3 DNA reads TGTGCCAGCAGCTTGGCAGGGCGGGGGGGCTCCTACGAGCAGTACTTC. Its translation: CASSLAGRGGSYEQYF.